The next 9 T cell receptor beta chains were all read from a single sample in a study of a mutant IDH1 vaccine in newly diagnosed glioma. Time point given: week 35, safety follow-up. Each vaccine dose was 300 ug of mutant IDH1 20-mer peptide, with topical imiquimod. Assay used: immunoSEQ multiplex PCR; TCRdb lists only in-frame clones, some missing. The data contain roughly 68,000 clones, roughly 74% of them seen just once; the ten biggest clones take up about 4.9%. Antigens of these TCRs are unknown. The specimen comprised PBMCs, sampled from a glioma patient whose treatment included an IDH1 peptide vaccine. These receptors all stem from a man between 50 and 59 years old with glioma.

The chain is built from TRBV5-6 and TRBJ1-5, with 12 nucleotides matching TRBD1. The CDR3 length is 16 residues. CDR1 and CDR2 (germline): SGHDT, YYEEEE. With V trimmed by 0 bases and J by 4 bases, 2 bases remained unmatched. CDR3 amino acids: CASSLGGQGANQPQHF. As DNA, the CDR3 is TGTGCCAGCAGCTTGGGGGGACAGGGGGCTAATCAGCCCCAGCATTTT.

V and J are TRBV4-1 and TRBJ2-1, with D perhaps matching TRBD2 (5 bases). The CDR3 totals 15 residues. V lost 2 bases to trimming and J lost 0 bases, with 8 bases between them. Looked up from germline, CDR1 is MGHRA and CDR2 is YSYEKL. This chain's CDR3 is CASSQQRSSYNEQFF. As DNA, the CDR3 is TGCGCCAGCAGCCAACAGCGGAGCTCCTACAATGAGCAGTTCTTC.

V gene TRBV30 combines with J gene TRBJ2-7, with TRBD2 as a possible D gene (6 bases). Germline V lookup: CDR1 GTSNPN, CDR2 SVGIG (reference sequence). With 2 bases removed from V and 4 bases from J, the gap between germline ends came to 12 bases. The CDR3 has 13 amino acids. CDR3 in amino acids: CAWSRPGVYEQYF. CDR3 nucleotides: TGTGCCTGGAGTAGGCCGGGGGTTTACGAGCAGTACTTC.

CDR3 DNA: TGTGCCAGCTCACCGCAGGGAACAAGCTCCTACGAGCAGTACTTC. Protein product: CASSPQGTSSYEQYF. J is TRBJ2-7 and V is TRBV18, with D possibly being TRBD1 (5 bases). The CDR3 contains 15 residues. Looked up from germline, CDR1 is KGHSH and CDR2 is LQKENI. V lost 3 bases to trimming and J lost 0 bases, with 12 bases between them.

This clone is a singleton in its sample. The chain employs TRBV5-8 and TRBJ1-5; a weak D match, TRBD1 (5 bases). This CDR3 comprises 14 residues. V gave up 2 bases and J gave up 5 bases, with 11 bases separating them. Germline CDR1 SGHTS, CDR2 YDEGEE. The CDR3 here is CASSFRAGDQPQHF. The DNA of the CDR3 is TGTGCCAGCAGCTTCAGGGCCGGGGATCAGCCCCAGCATTTT. Looking up the rest from reference TRBV5-8 and TRBJ1-5 gives the full variable domain: EAGVTQSPTHLIKTRGQQATLRCSPISGHTSVYWYQQALGLGLQFLLWYDEGEERNRGNFPPRFSGRQFPNYSSELNVNALELEDSALYLCASSFRAGDQPQHFGDGTRLSIL.

The gene calls are TRBV5-1 and TRBJ1-5, with D possibly TRBD1 on 6 matching bases. The CDR3 contains 16 residues. Deletions cut 0 bases from V and 3 bases from J, with 13 bases between. Germline V gene sequence: CDR1 SGHRS, CDR2 YFSETQ. This CDR3 reads CASSLVPGAYNQPQHF. The CDR3 DNA is TGCGCCAGCAGCTTGGTCCCAGGGGCTTACAATCAGCCCCAGCATTTT.

This clone is judged medium-sized. This chain joins TRBV29-1 and TRBJ2-7, with D perhaps matching TRBD2 (5 bases). V gave up 4 bases and J gave up 0 bases, with 7 bases separating them. Germline assignment: CDR1 SQVTM and CDR2 ANQGSEA. The CDR3 sequence is 12 residues long. The CDR3 DNA is TGCAGCGTTGGAGAGGGCTCCTACGAGCAGTACTTC. Translation gives CSVGEGSYEQYF.

The gene calls are TRBV5-1 and TRBJ2-7, with a weak D call TRBD1 (5 bases). CDR1 is SGHRS and CDR2 is YFSETQ in the germline V gene. V shed 2 bases and J shed 2 bases, with 8 bases lying between them. This CDR3 is built from 13 residues. The CDR3 bases are TGCGCCAGCAGCTTCGACAGAGCCTACGAGCAGTACTTC. Protein: CASSFDRAYEQYF.

The chain joins TRBV7-8 to TRBJ2-2, with a possible D match to TRBD1 (6 bases). The ends were cut back, 5 bases at V and 2 bases at J, with 12 bases in the middle. Germline V gives CDR1 SGHVS, CDR2 FQNEAQ. The CDR3 runs to 15 residues. CDR3 sequence reads: CASSTGTFNTGELFF. The CDR3 nucleotides are TGTGCCAGCAGCACTGGGACATTTAACACCGGGGAGCTGTTTTTT. Together with reference TRBV7-8 and TRBJ2-2, the CDR3 gives the full variable domain: GAGVSQSPRYKVAKRGQDVALRCDPISGHVSLFWYQQALGQGPEFLTYFQNEAQLDKSGLPSDRFFAERPEGSVSTLKIQRTQQEDSAVYLCASSTGTFNTGELFFGEGSRLTVL.